Sequencing of this T cell receptor beta chain was carried out in a study of patients and donors after allogeneic stem cell transplantation. One entry per CDR3 protein, called by TCRdb with MiXCR from the RT-PCR reads. Of about 96,000 distinct CDR3 sequences in the sample, roughly 50% were seen once. CDR1 is DFQATT, CDR2 SNEGSKA, per germline (reference sequence). The CDR3 sequence is 12 residues long. Between the trimmed V and J ends, which lost 2 bases and 6 bases, there was a span of 10 bases. This clonotype was detected a few times. The TCR was taken from a human donor who was either an allogeneic HSCT recipient or a stem cell or donor lymphocyte infusion donor (not recorded which). It is not recorded whose cells these are; they may come from a transplant donor. Material: blood, either unsorted or a sorted T cell fraction (not recorded which). The genes are TRBV20-1 and TRBJ1-1; D is uncertain. The CDR3 DNA is TGCAGTGCTAGACCCCCCACGGCTGAAGCTTTCTTT. It yields the protein CSARPPTAEAFF.